The clone carrying this T cell receptor beta chain was recorded a few times. The antigen is not known. The data originate from a study of beta chain features in type 1 diabetes. The authors reverse transcribed all of the isolated RNA, so sequencing captured expressed TCRB transcripts. Profiled with immunoSEQ multiplex PCR; TCRdb holds only in-frame clones, not every one. The profile covers fewer than 500,000 clones, with more than 11% appearing a single time and around 0.035% taken by the ten largest. Study results and limitations: Researchers reported that naive, central memory and Treg TCRB repertoires appeared more similar in patients than in healthy donors.

Germline V CDR1 and CDR2: MGHRA, YSYEKL. Between the trimmed V and J ends, which lost 5 bases and 2 bases, there was a span of 10 bases. The CDR3 is 14 amino acids. This chain connects TRBV4-1 to TRBJ1-3, with D hard to call. Material for sequencing was naive CD4+ T cells from blood. The TCR sequence derives from a man under 40 in good health. The CDR3 region has the DNA TGCGCCAGCAGCTTAGACAAGACTGGAAACACCATATATTTT. Amino acid sequence: CASSLDKTGNTIYF.